The rows below give T cell receptor beta chains drawn from one sample of a study of cytomegalovirus exposure and HLA in healthy donors. Only in-frame clones appear in the TCRdb table, and some are missing; sequencing was by immunoSEQ multiplex PCR. This table has about 92,000 clones, around 93% appearing once. The specimen sequenced was PBMCs. These receptors were taken from a woman aged 25 to 39 in good health and CMV-seropositive. Both conserved end residues are part of each CDR3. Fields, in order: J gene, D gene, clone size, V gene, CDR3 protein, CDR3 DNA. D genes are given only for firm matches. A row's size may be missing; if present it is once, few, many or a size class.

>TRBJ2-3|TRBD2|NA|TRBV5-1
CASTREGRCTDTQYF
TGCGCCAGCACACGGGAGGGCCGTTGCACAGATACGCAGTATTTT
>TRBJ1-4|NA|NA|TRBV4-3
CASSPTGKLNEKLFF
TGCGCCAGCAGCCCCACAGGGAAACTTAATGAAAAACTGTTTTTT
>TRBJ1-1|NA|NA|TRBV11-2
CASSHREAFF
TGTGCCAGCAGCCATCGTGAGGCTTTCTTT
>TRBJ1-2|NA|NA|TRBV19
CASSIGGGWTNYGYTF
TGTGCCAGTAGTATAGGTGGCGGATGGACTAACTATGGCTACACCTTC
>TRBJ2-1|TRBD1|NA|TRBV6-5
CASSIQGSSYNEQFF
TGTGCCAGCAGCATACAGGGGAGCTCCTACAATGAGCAGTTCTTC
>TRBJ2-7|NA|NA|TRBV27
CASSPGHLMGEQYF
TGTGCCAGCAGCCCGGGACACCTTATGGGCGAGCAGTACTTC
>TRBJ2-2|TRBD1|NA|TRBV30
CAWSINRGPNTGELFF
TGTGCCTGGAGTATAAACAGGGGCCCGAACACCGGGGAGCTGTTTTTT
>TRBJ2-7|NA|NA|TRBV7-8
CASSLISGYEQYF
TGTGCCAGCAGCTTAATCAGCGGATACGAGCAGTACTTC
>TRBJ1-1|NA|NA|TRBV5-5
CASSITDKNTEAFF
TGTGCCAGCAGCATTACGGACAAGAACACTGAAGCTTTCTTT
>TRBJ2-7|NA|NA|TRBV30
CAWSATWHEQYF
TGTGCCTGGAGTGCAACATGGCACGAGCAGTACTTC
>TRBJ2-2|NA|NA|TRBV19
CASTQGGMTGELFF
TGTGCCAGTACTCAGGGAGGAATGACCGGGGAGCTGTTTTTT
>TRBJ1-4|NA|NA|TRBV19
CASSIQPKGGGEKLFF
TGTGCCAGTAGTATTCAACCCAAGGGAGGGGGTGAAAAACTGTTTTTT
>TRBJ1-1|NA|once|TRBV19
CASVSGRTEAFF
TGTGCCAGTGTTTCAGGGAGGACTGAAGCTTTCTTT
>TRBJ2-1|TRBD2|NA|TRBV2
CASSEAEAGKYNEQFF
TGTGCCAGCAGTGAAGCGGAAGCGGGAAAGTACAATGAGCAGTTCTTC
>TRBJ2-1|NA|NA|TRBV13
CASSPRGRGIGREQFF
TGTGCCAGCAGCCCAAGGGGACGGGGGATTGGTCGGGAGCAGTTCTTC
>TRBJ1-2|TRBD1|NA|TRBV5-6
CASTQDRGDYGYTF
TGTGCCAGCACCCAGGACAGGGGTGACTATGGCTACACCTTC
>TRBJ2-1|NA|NA|TRBV4-3
CASSQDGAGGNEQFF
TGCGCCAGCAGCCAAGATGGGGCCGGCGGCAATGAGCAGTTCTTC
>TRBJ1-5|TRBD1|NA|TRBV10-3
CAIRDGQESNQPQHF
TGTGCCATCAGGGACGGACAGGAGAGCAATCAGCCCCAGCATTTT
>TRBJ2-3|TRBD2|NA|TRBV7-2
CASSSSGRVTDTQYF
TGTGCCAGCAGCTCGAGCGGGAGGGTCACAGATACGCAGTATTTT
>TRBJ2-2|TRBD1|NA|TRBV7-8
CASRADRASVVSGELFF
TGTGCCAGCAGAGCCGACAGGGCCTCCGTCGTCTCCGGGGAGCTGTTTTTT
>TRBJ1-2|TRBD1|NA|TRBV7-8
CASSLRGRGVNYGYTF
TGTGCCAGCAGCTTACGCGGCAGGGGGGTCAACTATGGCTACACCTTC
>TRBJ2-1|NA|NA|TRBV7-8
CASSLAKDSYNEQFF
TGTGCCAGCAGCTTAGCTAAGGACAGCTACAATGAGCAGTTCTTC
>TRBJ2-6|TRBD1|once|TRBV5-5
CASSSPTGQGRSGANVLTF
TGTGCCAGCAGCTCACCGACGGGACAGGGAAGGTCTGGGGCCAACGTCCTGACTTTC
>TRBJ2-5|NA|NA|TRBV7-6
CASSFRAQQETQYF
TGTGCCAGCAGCTTCAGGGCGCAACAAGAGACCCAGTACTTC
>TRBJ2-7|NA|NA|TRBV11-2
CASTEQGVGSYEQYF
TGTGCCAGCACCGAACAGGGTGTAGGTTCCTACGAGCAGTACTTC
>TRBJ2-1|TRBD1|NA|TRBV4-1
CASSPTAGTGGWDEQFF
TGCGCCAGCAGCCCGACCGCCGGGACAGGGGGCTGGGATGAGCAGTTCTTC
>TRBJ2-7|NA|NA|TRBV5-1
CASSLDPGWEQYF
TGCGCCAGCAGCTTGGATCCCGGTTGGGAGCAGTACTTC
>TRBJ1-2|NA|NA|TRBV4-1
CASSQDPGTLYGYTF
TGCGCCAGCAGCCAAGATCCCGGGACACTATATGGCTACACCTTC
>TRBJ1-2|NA|NA|TRBV6-1
CASSEAARRPNYGYTF
TGTGCCAGCAGTGAAGCTGCGAGGAGACCTAACTATGGCTACACCTTC
>TRBJ1-2|TRBD1|once|TRBV27
CASSLKVTGAAGFLYGYTF
TGTGCCAGCAGTTTAAAGGTTACAGGGGCGGCGGGTTTTCTCTATGGCTACACCTTC
>TRBJ2-5|NA|NA|TRBV2
CASRWAAHQETQYF
TGTGCCAGCAGGTGGGCAGCCCATCAAGAGACCCAGTACTTC
>TRBJ2-5|TRBD2|NA|TRBV6-5
CASRQGLAGQYF
TGTGCCAGCCGTCAAGGGCTAGCGGGACAGTACTTC
>TRBJ2-5|TRBD1|NA|TRBV30
CAWSGTGMAETQYF
TGTGCCTGGAGTGGGACAGGGATGGCAGAGACCCAGTACTTC
>TRBJ2-7|TRBD2|NA|TRBV28
CASSLREGPRFSYEQYF
TGTGCCAGCAGTTTACGGGAGGGACCCCGCTTCTCCTACGAGCAGTACTTC
>TRBJ1-1|NA|NA|TRBV9
CASSVAGSNTEAFF
TGTGCCAGCAGCGTTGCAGGGTCGAACACTGAAGCTTTCTTT
>TRBJ2-1|NA|NA|TRBV11-2
CASSWGAYNEQFF
TGTGCCAGCTCCTGGGGCGCATACAATGAGCAGTTCTTC
>TRBJ2-5|NA|few|TRBV19
CASSLGNQETQYF
TGTGCCAGTAGTCTTGGCAACCAAGAGACCCAGTACTTC
>TRBJ1-1|NA|NA|TRBV7-9
CASSSLSTEAFF
TGTGCCAGCAGCTCCCTTAGCACTGAAGCTTTCTTT
>TRBJ2-1|TRBD2|NA|TRBV9
CASSPTGLVANEQFF
TGTGCCAGCAGTCCCACGGGACTAGTCGCCAATGAGCAGTTCTTC
>TRBJ2-3|TRBD1|few|TRBV9
CASSAWTGEGTDTQYF
TGTGCCAGCAGCGCCTGGACAGGGGAGGGCACAGATACGCAGTATTTT
>TRBJ2-7|NA|NA|TRBV21-1
CAITRGDRTYEQYF
TGTGCCATTACGCGGGGGGACAGAACCTACGAGCAGTACTTC
>TRBJ1-1|TRBD1|once|TRBV4-2
CASSQAGQGAGATFF
TGTGCCAGCAGCCAAGCTGGACAGGGTGCGGGGGCGACTTTCTTT
>TRBJ1-5|NA|NA|TRBV6-5
CASSYRGTSNQPQHF
TGTGCCAGCAGTTACCGGGGAACTAGCAATCAGCCCCAGCATTTT
>TRBJ2-7|NA|NA|TRBV5-1
CASSLEVRAGTSYEQYF
TGCGCCAGCAGCTTGGAAGTTAGGGCGGGGACCTCCTACGAGCAGTACTTC
>TRBJ1-1|NA|NA|TRBV5-1
CASSLGLNTEAFF
TGCGCCAGCAGCTTGGGGCTGAACACTGAAGCTTTCTTT
>TRBJ2-7|NA|NA|TRBV30
CAWSGAVPYEQYF
TGTGCCTGGAGTGGGGCAGTACCCTACGAGCAGTACTTC
>TRBJ2-1|NA|NA|TRBV28
CASSFSERPEQFF
TGTGCCAGCAGTTTTAGTGAGCGACCTGAGCAGTTCTTC
>TRBJ2-5|TRBD1|NA|TRBV9
CASSLTGTGGWETQYF
TGTGCCAGCAGCCTGACCGGGACAGGGGGCTGGGAGACCCAGTACTTC
>TRBJ2-7|TRBD1|NA|TRBV5-1
CASSPTGTATVYEQYF
TGCGCCAGCAGCCCGACCGGGACAGCAACCGTCTACGAGCAGTACTTC
>TRBJ2-7|NA|NA|TRBV15
CATSRAGSAASYEQYF
TGTGCCACCAGCAGAGCTGGAAGCGCCGCCTCCTACGAGCAGTACTTC
>TRBJ1-1|TRBD1|NA|TRBV18
CASSHRGIGTEAFF
TGTGCCAGCTCCCACAGGGGTATTGGCACTGAAGCTTTCTTT
>TRBJ2-5|NA|NA|TRBV29-1
CSVDRPNQETQYF
TGCAGCGTGGACAGACCCAATCAAGAGACCCAGTACTTC
>TRBJ2-3|TRBD1|NA|TRBV5-5
CASSLQGFITDTQYF
TGTGCCAGCAGCTTACAGGGGTTTATCACAGATACGCAGTATTTT
>TRBJ1-2|NA|NA|TRBV28
CASSLGPYGYTF
TGTGCCAGCAGTTTGGGCCCCTATGGCTACACCTTC
>TRBJ2-7|TRBD2|NA|TRBV30
CAWSAGTRDEQYF
TGTGCCTGGTCAGCCGGGACTAGAGACGAGCAGTACTTC
>TRBJ1-1|NA|NA|TRBV5-5
CASSLRDNRIEAFF
TGTGCCAGCAGCTTGCGAGACAACAGAATTGAAGCTTTCTTT
>TRBJ2-2|NA|NA|TRBV7-2
CASSLKRAGTGELFF
TGTGCCAGCAGCTTAAAAAGGGCGGGCACCGGGGAGCTGTTTTTT